One and the same sample provided the 30 T cell receptor beta chains below, sequenced in a study of vaccination and CD4 T cells after COVID-19. Treatment meaning: roughly 10-day PBMC culture with coronavirus spike peptide pools or control peptides (ViraFEST assay). Their recognized antigens are unknown. Sequenced with the Oncomine TCR Beta short-read assay was DNA taken from cultured CD4+ T cells. TCRdb re-analysed the PCR reads in MiXCR, keeping a single row per CDR3 protein. This table has about 20,000 distinct CDR3 sequences, approximately 29% appearing once. The specimen was cultured CD4+ T cells from blood. The receptor set was obtained from a human donor with COVID-19.

The chain uses TRBV7-2 and TRBJ2-5; possibly TRBD1 for D (5 bases). The CDR3 is 19 residues long. CDR1 and CDR2 from the germline V gene are SGHTA and FQGNSA. Trimming took off 3 bases at V and 5 bases at J, with 28 bases between the two ends. CDR3: CASSFQGSSVGARRETQYF. CDR3 DNA sequence: TGTGCCAGCAGCTTCCAGGGTTCGTCGGTAGGGGCCAGGCGGGAGACCCAGTACTTC.

This sequence joins TRBV19 and TRBJ1-3; D gene ambiguous. The length of the CDR3 is 16 residues. Trimming cost V 3 bases and J 0 bases, with 12 bases left between them. The germline CDR1 and CDR2 sequences are LNHDA and SQIVND (reference sequence). The CDR3 DNA follows: TGTGCCAGTAGTATGGCCAGGACCCCCTCTGGAAACACCATATATTTT. Translated: CASSMARTPSGNTIYF.

In its sample, this clonotype was seen a few times. The rearrangement links TRBV7-2 to TRBJ2-3; D is possibly TRBD1 (6 bases). This CDR3 contains 12 residues. The germline V gene has CDR1 SGHTA and CDR2 FQGNSA. The V end was cut by 5 bases, the J end by 9 bases, with 12 bases between. The CDR3 reads CASSPGAPTQYF. CDR3 coding DNA: TGTGCCAGCAGCCCAGGGGCGCCAACGCAGTATTTT.

This clonotype was seen a handful of times. The rearrangement joins TRBV6-4 to TRBJ1-1; the D gene is possibly TRBD1 (5 bases). V gave up 6 bases and J gave up 1 base, with 9 bases separating them. The CDR3 is made up of 13 amino acids. Per germline, CDR1 MRHNA and CDR2 SNTAGT. The CDR3 sequence: CASSHDRNTEAFF. The CDR3 nucleotides are TGTGCCAGCAGCCATGACAGGAACACTGAAGCTTTCTTT.

The V call is TRBV5-1, the J call TRBJ2-3; 11 nucleotides line up with TRBD2. V gave up 7 bases and J gave up 4 bases; unmatched junction bases: 8. The germline gives CDR1 SGHRS, CDR2 YFSETQ. The CDR3 is 15 amino acids. The CDR3 reads CASRKGLADADTQYF. DNA of the CDR3: TGCGCCAGCCGGAAGGGACTAGCGGACGCAGATACGCAGTATTTT.

The V gene is TRBV6-5, the J gene TRBJ2-2, with D perhaps matching TRBD1 (6 bases). CDR1 and CDR2 (germline): MNHEY, SVGAGI. The CDR3 contains 16 residues. The V end lost 6 bases, the J end lost 1 base, and 15 bases lay between the germline ends. The CDR3 protein is CASRYRATGNTGELFF. In DNA, the CDR3 is TGTGCCAGCAGGTACCGGGCGACAGGGAACACCGGGGAGCTGTTTTTT.

J is TRBJ1-1 and V is TRBV6-5; no clear D gene. Trimming shortened V by 4 bases and J by 2 bases, and 14 bases separated the two germline ends. CDR1 MNHEY and CDR2 SVGAGI come from the germline V gene. CDR3 length: 15 residues. The DNA for the CDR3 is TGTGCCAGCAGTTCCGGGCGACGGAGAAACACTGAAGCTTTCTTT. Its protein product is CASSSGRRRNTEAFF.

This clonotype was seen just once. An end of the junction differs from the germline gene, which may be a read error. This chain joins TRBV7-9 and TRBJ1-6; the match to TRBD1 covers 8 bases. CDR1 and CDR2 from the germline V gene are SEHNR and FQNEAQ (reference sequence). CDR3 size: 13 residues. CDR3 region: CTSSTGGNSPLHF. The CDR3 coding sequence is TGTACCAGTTCAACAGGGGGAAATTCACCCCTCCACTTT.

This chain connects TRBV6-5 to TRBJ2-3; 9 bases line up with TRBD1. Germline loops: CDR1 MNHEY, CDR2 SVGAGI. Trimming cost V 6 bases and J 6 bases; bases outside gene matches: 10. This CDR3 spans 15 amino acids. The CDR3 sequence: CASSSSGTGFDTQYF. CDR3 coding DNA: TGTGCCAGCAGCTCCTCGGGGACAGGGTTTGATACGCAGTATTTT.

The sample holds a few counts of this clonotype. The V and J genes are TRBV20-1 and TRBJ1-3, with D perhaps TRBD1 (6 bases). Deletions cut 0 bases from V and 6 bases from J, with 18 bases between. CDR1 and CDR2 (germline): DFQATT, SNEGSKA (reference sequence). The CDR3 sequence is 16 residues long. The CDR3 sequence is CSARDPWGAQENTIYF. In nucleotides, the CDR3 is TGCAGTGCTAGAGACCCTTGGGGGGCGCAGGAAAACACCATATATTTT.

The rearrangement uses TRBV6-4 and TRBJ1-6; D is unclear. Germline CDR1 reads MRHNA; CDR2 reads SNTAGT. This CDR3 comprises 13 residues. Trimming removed 3 bases at V and 8 bases at J, with 8 bases between. This CDR3 reads CASSEGRYSPLHF. The DNA for the CDR3 is TGTGCCAGCAGTGAGGGAAGGTATTCACCCCTCCACTTT.

This clonotype was detected a few times. This chain uses TRBV6-2 or TRBV6-3 with TRBJ2-3; 8 bases align to TRBD2. Germline CDR1 and CDR2: MNHEY and SVGEGT. The CDR3 has 16 amino acids. V was pared by 6 bases and J by 5 bases, with 13 bases of the junction left unmatched. For the CDR3, the DNA is TGTGCCAGCAGGCCCCTGTGGCGGGGGGCGGAAGATACGCAGTATTTT. This translates into CASRPLWRGAEDTQYF.

V and J are TRBV7-3 and TRBJ1-2; D is unclear. This CDR3 is 15 amino acids long. Germline lookup yields CDR1 SGHTA and CDR2 FQGTGA. V lost 4 bases to trimming and J lost 6 bases, with 18 bases between them. The chain's CDR3 is CASSSTRGGNHGYTF. CDR3 DNA: TGTGCCAGCAGCTCAACGAGAGGAGGGAACCATGGCTACACCTTC.

This clonotype has only a few counts. The chain couples TRBV6-4 to TRBJ2-2; 9 bases align to TRBD1. Looked up from germline, CDR1 is MRHNA and CDR2 is SNTAGT. This CDR3 is built from 15 residues. The V and J ends lost 8 bases and 2 bases, in that order; junction bases with no gene match: 6. The chain's CDR3 is CASRRDRANTGELFF. The CDR3 DNA sequence: TGTGCCAGCCGCCGGGACAGGGCCAACACCGGGGAGCTGTTTTTT.

By sample fraction, this clonotype is medium-sized. V gene TRBV19 combines with J gene TRBJ1-5, with 9 nucleotides matching TRBD1. V lost 5 bases to trimming and J lost 4 bases; unmatched junction nucleotides: 15. The germline V gene encodes CDR1 LNHDA and CDR2 SQIVND (reference sequence). The CDR3 length is 18 residues. The CDR3 region has the DNA TGTGCCAGTAGTCCTCGGACAGGGGCCGCAATTGCAAATCAGCCCCAGCATTTT. It codes for CASSPRTGAAIANQPQHF. Full variable domain (remainder filled in from reference TRBV19 and TRBJ1-5): DGGITQSPKYLFRKEGQNVTLSCEQNLNHDAMYWYRQDPGQGLRLIYYSQIVNDFQKGDIAEGYSVSREKKESFPLTVTSAQKNPTAFYLCASSPRTGAAIANQPQHFGDGTRLSIL.

The rearrangement uses TRBV28 and TRBJ2-5, with TRBD2 as a possible D gene (6 bases). This CDR3 is built from 15 residues. Germline V lookup: CDR1 MDHEN, CDR2 SYDVKM. V lost 4 bases to trimming and J lost 2 bases, with 14 bases between them. The CDR3 protein is CASSSLVAGQETQYF. CDR3 sequence (DNA): TGTGCCAGCAGTTCCCTGGTGGCGGGGCAAGAGACCCAGTACTTC.

This clonotype was found a few times. V and J are TRBV7-2 and TRBJ2-3, with a possible D match to TRBD2 (6 bases). The germline V gene has CDR1 SGHTA and CDR2 FQGNSA. Between the trimmed V and J ends, which lost 5 bases and 1 base, there was a span of 10 bases. CDR3 length: 14 residues. In DNA, the CDR3 is TGTGCCAGCAGCGACAAGCGGGGCACAGATACGCAGTATTTT. Protein: CASSDKRGTDTQYF.

This clonotype showed up just a few times. The CDR3 region is CAWSTTGFRQPQHF. CDR3 nucleotide sequence: TGTGCCTGGAGTACGACAGGGTTCCGTCAGCCCCAGCATTTT. The chain uses TRBV30 and TRBJ1-5; 7 positions match TRBD1. Germline CDR1 reads GTSNPN; CDR2 reads SVGIG (reference sequence). V lost 2 bases, J lost 6 bases, and 7 bases stayed unmatched. This CDR3 is built from 14 residues. The whole variable domain, filled in from reference TRBV30 and TRBJ1-5, reads SQTIHQWPATLVQPVGSPLSLECTVEGTSNPNLYWYRQAAGRGLQLLFYSVGIGQISSEVPQNLSASRPQDRQFILSSKKLLLSDSGFYLCAWSTTGFRQPQHFGDGTRLSIL.

This clonotype was seen a few times. The rearrangement joins TRBV10-2 to TRBJ1-1; tentatively, D is TRBD1 (5 bases). Germline loops: CDR1 WSHSY, CDR2 SAAADI. V gave up 2 bases and J gave up 4 bases, with 8 bases separating them. The CDR3 sequence is 13 residues long. This CDR3 reads CASSEQGATEAFF. The CDR3 bases are TGCGCCAGCAGTGAGCAGGGAGCCACTGAAGCTTTCTTT.

The genes are TRBV7-6 and TRBJ2-7; TRBD2 matches at 7 bases. Germline trimming cut 1 base from V and 3 bases from J; bases unmatched to any gene: 3. Germline CDR1 reads SGHVS; CDR2 reads FNYEAQ. CDR3 length equals 14 residues. The CDR3 nucleotides are TGTGCCAGCAGCTTAGGGACTAGATTCTACGAGCAGTACTTC. It encodes CASSLGTRFYEQYF.

This clonotype has just a few counts. The rearrangement joins TRBV7-8 to TRBJ1-4; 8 bases fit TRBD1. Germline-derived CDR1 and CDR2 are SGHVS and FQNEAQ. Losses at the gene ends were 1 base for V and 4 bases for J; bases not matched to a gene: 5. The CDR3 extends over 16 amino acids. The chain's CDR3 is CASSLVWDRSNEKLFF. CDR3 coding DNA: TGTGCCAGCAGCTTAGTGTGGGACAGGAGTAATGAAAAACTGTTTTTT. The full variable domain, completed using reference TRBV7-8 and TRBJ1-4, is GAGVSQSPRYKVAKRGQDVALRCDPISGHVSLFWYQQALGQGPEFLTYFQNEAQLDKSGLPSDRFFAERPEGSVSTLKIQRTQQEDSAVYLCASSLVWDRSNEKLFFGSGTQLSVL.

This chain uses TRBV6-5 with TRBJ1-1; maybe TRBD1 (6 bases). Between the trimmed V and J ends, which lost 4 bases and 6 bases, there was a span of 18 bases. The CDR3 length is 15 residues. Per germline, CDR1 MNHEY and CDR2 SVGAGI. CDR3 sequence reads: CASSSTDRRGAEAFF. CDR3 coding DNA: TGTGCCAGCAGTTCTACCGACAGGAGGGGAGCTGAAGCTTTCTTT.

Here the CDR3 DNA reads TGTGCCAGCAGCATCTGGCTCGGGGGGGCCACAGATACGCAGTATTTT. Protein product: CASSIWLGGATDTQYF. The chain is built from TRBV7-2 and TRBJ2-3; TRBD2 agrees at 8 bases. Germline V gene lookup returns CDR1 SGHTA and CDR2 FQGNSA. The CDR3 is 16 residues long. V shed 5 bases and J 2 bases; nucleotides not matched to a gene: 9. Variable domain in full (rest from reference TRBV7-2 and TRBJ2-3): GAGVSQSPSNKVTEKGKDVELRCDPISGHTALYWYRQSLGQGLEFLIYFQGNSAPDKSGLPSDRFSAERTGGSVSTLTIQRTQQEDSAVYLCASSIWLGGATDTQYFGPGTRLTVL.

The chain recombines TRBV5-4 with TRBJ2-7; D is undetermined. The germline gives CDR1 SGHNT, CDR2 YYREEE (reference sequence). Trimming took 4 bases from V and 3 from J, leaving 8 bases between them. The CDR3 covers 12 residues. This CDR3 reads CASSADGYEQYF. The CDR3 DNA is TGTGCCAGCAGCGCGGACGGCTACGAGCAGTACTTC.

This clonotype is termed medium-sized. V gene TRBV10-3 combines with J gene TRBJ1-5; 7 bases are a match to TRBD1. In germline, CDR1 is ENHRY, CDR2 SYGVKD. There are 15 residues in the CDR3. After removal of 4 bases from V and 4 bases from J, the junction contained 7 bases not matched to a gene. CDR3 region: CAISGRTGANQPQHF. The CDR3 bases are TGTGCCATCAGTGGTAGAACAGGGGCGAATCAGCCCCAGCATTTT.

V is TRBV24-1 and J is TRBJ2-7; 7 bases are shared with TRBD1. Per germline, CDR1 KGHDR and CDR2 SFDVKD. With 0 bases clipped from V and 0 bases from J, the junction kept 1 base outside the gene matches. CDR3 length: 15 amino acids. The CDR3 reads CATSDLQGDSYEQYF. Here the CDR3 DNA reads TGTGCCACCAGTGATTTGCAGGGGGACTCCTACGAGCAGTACTTC.

This clonotype was counted only a few times. This chain joins TRBV7-9 and TRBJ1-3; D is unresolved. Germline V gene lookup returns CDR1 SEHNR and CDR2 FQNEAQ (reference sequence). This CDR3 is built from 18 residues. The V end was cut by 0 bases, the J end by 1 base, with 16 bases between. The CDR3 nucleotides are TGTGCCAGCAGCTTAGCCCTAGACCGAGGTGTTTCTGGAAACACCATATATTTT. It specifies CASSLALDRGVSGNTIYF.

The chain recombines TRBV20-1 with TRBJ1-5; 9 bases are shared with TRBD1. The V gene end was trimmed by 8 bases and the J gene end by 5 bases; junction bases not matched to a gene: 4. Per germline, CDR1 DFQATT and CDR2 SNEGSKA (reference sequence). There are 12 residues in the CDR3. In nucleotides, the CDR3 is TGCAGTCTACGGACAGGGGATCAGCCCCAGCATTTT. Amino acids: CSLRTGDQPQHF.

The rearrangement uses TRBV7-2 and TRBJ1-2, with D possibly matching TRBD1 (6 bases). The CDR3 sequence is 15 residues long. The V and J ends lost 2 bases and 5 bases respectively, with 15 bases between them. Germline-derived CDR1 and CDR2 are SGHTA and FQGNSA. As DNA, the CDR3 is TGTGCCAGCAGCTTACGACAGGCCCCAGGGTATGGCTACACCTTC. Protein product: CASSLRQAPGYGYTF.

This clonotype came up a few times. The V call is TRBV5-4, the J call TRBJ2-7; 10 bases map to TRBD1. The CDR3 contains 14 residues. Germline CDR1 SGHNT, CDR2 YYREEE (reference sequence). Germline trimming cut 4 bases from V and 3 bases from J; bases unmatched to any gene: 4. The CDR3 sequence is CASSRGQGNYEQYF. DNA for the CDR3: TGTGCCAGCAGCCGGGGACAGGGGAACTACGAGCAGTACTTC.